This passage covers 25 T cell receptor beta chains from one sample sequenced in a study of T cells after yellow fever vaccination. MiXCR was run by TCRdb on the 5' RACE reads, yielding one entry per CDR3 protein. This sample yields about 630,000 distinct CDR3 sequences, of which 9% to 15% are seen a single time; more than 13% belongs to the top ten. The sequenced sample was PBMCs, obtained on the day of the yellow fever booster vaccination. Receptors originate from a man aged 25-40 years who received the YFV17D yellow fever vaccine.

This chain joins TRBV12-3 or TRBV12-4 and TRBJ2-3, with TRBD2 matching 12 bases. The J segment lost 6 bases and the V segment lost 3 bases, leaving 7 bases of the junction unmatched. CDR3 size: 16 residues. CDR3 nucleotide sequence: TGTGCCAGCAGTTTCTGGACTAGCGGGGATAGGGATACGCAGTATTTT. The encoded protein is CASSFWTSGDRDTQYF.

In this sample, this clonotype turned up many times. The V and J genes are TRBV5-5 and TRBJ2-6; the D gene is possibly TRBD2 (5 bases). This CDR3 is 16 amino acids long. Germline V CDR1 and CDR2: SGHKS, YYEKEE (reference sequence). The V end was cut by 0 bases, the J end by 4 bases, with 11 bases between. The chain's CDR3 is CASSLGGSAGANVLTF. The CDR3, as DNA: TGTGCCAGCAGCTTGGGCGGGTCGGCCGGGGCCAACGTCCTGACTTTC.

This clonotype has just a few counts. The chain employs TRBV6-5 and TRBJ1-1; D possibly corresponds to TRBD1 (6 bases). CDR1 is MNHEY, CDR2 SVGAGI, per germline. This CDR3 contains 12 residues. With 4 bases removed from V and 6 bases from J, the gap between germline ends came to 9 bases. CDR3 sequence (DNA): TGTGCCAGCAGTTCCACAGGGTCTGAAGCTTTCTTT. It specifies CASSSTGSEAFF.

J is TRBJ1-4 and V is TRBV7-2; D is ambiguous. The CDR3 spans 13 residues. V lost 1 base and J 8 bases, leaving 8 bases between the germline ends. The V gene's germline CDR1 is SGHTA and CDR2 FQGNSA. CDR3: CASSLVRGEKLFF. CDR3 coding DNA: TGTGCCAGCAGCTTAGTCCGCGGGGAAAAACTGTTTTTT. Using reference TRBV7-2 and TRBJ1-4 for the parts outside the CDR3, the full variable domain is GAGVSQSPSNKVTEKGKDVELRCDPISGHTALYWYRQSLGQGLEFLIYFQGNSAPDKSGLPSDRFSAERTGGSVSTLTIQRTQQEDSAVYLCASSLVRGEKLFFGSGTQLSVL.

CDR3 loop: CASSQGPRLGYNEQFF. CDR3 in DNA: TGCGCCAGCAGCCAAGGGCCCAGGTTGGGGTACAATGAGCAGTTCTTC. V usage is TRBV4-3 and J usage is TRBJ2-1; D ambiguous. Germline-derived CDR1 and CDR2 are LGHNA and YSLEER. Trimming pared 1 base from V and 4 bases from J, leaving 14 bases between. The CDR3 covers 16 residues.

V and J are TRBV5-1 and TRBJ2-2; the match to TRBD1 covers 8 bases. Trimming cost V 3 bases and J 6 bases; bases outside gene matches: 4. The CDR3 extends over 14 amino acids. In germline, CDR1 is SGHRS, CDR2 YFSETQ. Here the CDR3 reads CASSSGTGPGELFF. CDR3 bases: TGCGCCAGCAGCTCCGGGACAGGCCCCGGGGAGCTGTTTTTT.

This clonotype showed up just a few times. The rearrangement links TRBV5-6 to TRBJ2-4, with D possibly TRBD2 on 5 matching bases. Trimming stripped 2 bases from V and 6 bases from J, with 12 bases between. The CDR3 is made up of 14 amino acids. CDR1 is SGHDT, CDR2 YYEEEE, per germline. The CDR3 coding sequence is TGTGCCAGCAGCTTCCGAGAGGGAAGAAACATTCAGTACTTC. As protein: CASSFREGRNIQYF. Full variable domain (outside the CDR3, taken from reference TRBV5-6 and TRBJ2-4): DAGVTQSPTHLIKTRGQQVTLRCSPKSGHDTVSWYQQALGQGPQFIFQYYEEEERQRGNFPDRFSGHQFPNYSSELNVNALLLGDSALYLCASSFREGRNIQYFGAGTRLSVL.

For the CDR3, the DNA is TGTGCCAGCAGTTTCGATTACAGGGGTAGTGAGCAGTTCTTC. This encodes CASSFDYRGSEQFF. The chain is built from TRBV6-5 and TRBJ2-1; 7 bases agree with TRBD1. The V segment lost 4 bases and the J segment 9 bases; nucleotides outside the gene matches: 9. The CDR3 consists of 14 residues. Germline CDR1 and CDR2: MNHEY and SVGAGI.

The V call is TRBV5-1, the J call TRBJ1-2; D might be TRBD1 (5 bases). V lost 4 bases and J lost 4, with 11 bases in between. Germline loops: CDR1 SGHRS, CDR2 YFSETQ. This CDR3 has 13 residues. Here the CDR3 DNA reads TGCGCCAGCAGCATAGACAGAGCCTATGGCTACACCTTC. It translates to CASSIDRAYGYTF.

This clonotype has only a few counts. This chain joins TRBV7-2 and TRBJ1-2; no firm D call. From germline, CDR1 is SGHTA and CDR2 FQGNSA. The CDR3 consists of 12 residues. V lost 4 bases and J lost 6, with 9 bases in between. DNA of the CDR3: TGTGCCAGCAGCTCCCCGGTGAATGGCTACACCTTC. It yields the protein CASSSPVNGYTF.

V and J are TRBV2 and TRBJ2-1; 12 positions match TRBD2. V lost 0 bases and J lost 12; bases outside the gene matches: 9. The CDR3 contains 16 residues. The V gene's germline CDR1 is SNHLY and CDR2 FYNNEI. The CDR3 nucleotides are TGTGCCAGCAGTGAAGCGCTGCTAGCGGGAGGGGTTCCGCAGTTCTTC. It specifies CASSEALLAGGVPQFF.

CDR3 nucleotides: TGCAGTGCTAGAGATCGGGACGCTACCTACGAGCAGTACTTC. Its translation is CSARDRDATYEQYF. J is TRBJ2-7 and V is TRBV20-1; D possibly matches TRBD1 or TRBD2 (5 bases each). CDR3 length equals 14 residues. V gave up 0 bases and J gave up 2 bases, with 11 bases separating them. Germline CDR1 is DFQATT and CDR2 is SNEGSKA (reference sequence).

The CDR3 loop reads CASSEDLTPGNTIYF. DNA for the CDR3: TGTGCCAGCAGTGAAGATTTGACCCCTGGAAACACCATATATTTT. The gene calls are TRBV2 and TRBJ1-3, with D unclear. The CDR3 has 15 residues. Deletions cut 1 base from V and 2 bases from J, with 9 bases between. Germline CDR1 reads SNHLY; CDR2 reads FYNNEI. Using reference TRBV2 and TRBJ1-3 for the parts outside the CDR3, the full variable domain is EPEVTQTPSHQVTQMGQEVILRCVPISNHLYFYWYRQILGQKVEFLVSFYNNEISEKSEIFDDQFSVERPDGSNFTLKIRSTKLEDSAMYFCASSEDLTPGNTIYFGEGSWLTVV.

This clonotype was counted at least ten times. J is TRBJ2-1 and V is TRBV11-2; 10 positions match TRBD2. Germline CDR1 SGHAT, CDR2 FQNNGV. Trimming removed 5 bases from V and 7 bases from J; junction bases left unmatched: 8. The CDR3 spans 15 residues. CDR3 DNA sequence: TGTGCCAGCAGCCCGACTAGCGGGCCACGAAATGAGCAGTTCTTC. As protein: CASSPTSGPRNEQFF.

This chain uses TRBV18 with TRBJ2-3; D gene unclear. Germline V CDR1 and CDR2: KGHSH, LQKENI. This CDR3 is 14 amino acids long. V was clipped by 2 bases and J by 4 bases, with 10 bases between them. The CDR3 is CASSPKSLSDTQYF. For the CDR3, the DNA is TGTGCCAGCTCACCAAAGTCATTATCAGATACGCAGTATTTT.

The chain employs TRBV7-2 and TRBJ2-5; D uncertain. From germline, CDR1 is SGHTA and CDR2 FQGNSA. The CDR3 loop spans 15 amino acids. The germline V and J ends were trimmed by 1 base and 2 bases, with 11 bases remaining between them. Written as DNA, the CDR3 is TGTGCCAGCAGCTTAGATTTCACCCCACAAGAGACCCAGTACTTC. This translates into CASSLDFTPQETQYF.

This clonotype was detected only a few times. The V gene is TRBV12-3 or TRBV12-4, the J gene TRBJ2-1; D unclear. The V end was cut by 6 bases, the J end by 8 bases, with 8 bases between. The CDR3 has 11 amino acids. CDR3 nucleotide sequence: TGTGCCAGCAGGGCTGGGCATGAGCAGTTCTTC. Encoded protein: CASRAGHEQFF.

This chain uses TRBV28 with TRBJ2-3; perhaps TRBD2 as D (6 bases). The CDR3 has 14 residues. Germline loops: CDR1 MDHEN, CDR2 SYDVKM. Trimming took 3 bases from V and 2 from J, leaving 9 bases between them. The CDR3 protein is CASSLGGYTDTQYF. The CDR3 DNA follows: TGTGCCAGCAGTTTGGGGGGATACACAGATACGCAGTATTTT.

Only a few counts were recorded for this clonotype. This chain uses TRBV7-9 with TRBJ2-2, with 13 bases identical to TRBD2. V lost 5 bases, J lost 7 bases, and 10 bases stayed unmatched. The CDR3 covers 17 residues. Germline V gene lookup returns CDR1 SEHNR and CDR2 FQNEAQ (reference sequence). Here the CDR3 reads CASSPRTSGSLNGELFF. The DNA of the CDR3 is TGTGCCAGCAGCCCGCGGACTAGCGGGAGTTTAAACGGGGAGCTGTTTTTT. The variable domain in full, with the rest retrieved from reference TRBV7-9 and TRBJ2-2, is DTGVSQNPRHKITKRGQNVTFRCDPISEHNRLYWYRQTLGQGPEFLTYFQNEAQLEKSRLLSDRFSAERPKGSFSTLEIQRTEQGDSAMYLCASSPRTSGSLNGELFFGEGSRLTVL.

This clonotype was observed a handful of times. This rearrangement joins TRBV7-2 to TRBJ2-1, with D possibly TRBD2 on 6 matching bases. Deletions cut 5 bases from V and 2 bases from J, with 16 bases between. The germline V gene encodes CDR1 SGHTA and CDR2 FQGNSA. CDR3 length equals 16 residues. CDR3 sequence: CASSLLGGATYNEQFF. Here the CDR3 DNA reads TGTGCCAGCAGCCTACTGGGGGGAGCCACCTACAATGAGCAGTTCTTC.

This chain connects TRBV28 to TRBJ2-5; a weak D match, TRBD2 (6 bases). Germline V CDR1 and CDR2: MDHEN, SYDVKM. Trimming took 6 bases from V and 5 from J, leaving 10 bases between them. This CDR3 has 12 amino acids. The CDR3 sequence is CASRSGGETQYF. CDR3 DNA: TGTGCCAGCAGGTCTGGGGGGGAGACCCAGTACTTC.

The chain is built from TRBV20-1 and TRBJ2-1; TRBD2 matches 10 bases. CDR1 DFQATT and CDR2 SNEGSKA come from the germline V gene (reference sequence). V gave up 3 bases and J gave up 8 bases; unmatched junction bases: 7. This CDR3 has 14 residues. The CDR3 bases are TGCAGTGCTAGTCGCAGCGGGAGGGCCCATGAGCAGTTCTTC. As protein: CSASRSGRAHEQFF.

This clonotype was observed a handful of times. This CDR3 is CASSLDVGPQYF. DNA of the CDR3: TGTGCCAGCAGCTTGGATGTCGGACCCCAGTACTTC. The rearrangement joins TRBV5-4 to TRBJ2-5, with unresolved D. This CDR3 has 12 residues. V lost 0 bases to trimming and J lost 9 bases, with 9 bases between them. Germline V gene data show CDR1 as SGHNT and CDR2 as YYREEE (reference sequence).

The chain has TRBV29-1 and TRBJ2-3; unclear D gene. Trimming removed 4 bases at V and 3 bases at J, with 5 bases between. Germline V lookup: CDR1 SQVTM, CDR2 ANQGSEA. The CDR3 covers 11 residues. This CDR3 is CSVGITDTQYF. The CDR3 nucleotides read TGCAGCGTTGGCATAACAGATACGCAGTATTTT.

The chain employs TRBV5-1 and TRBJ2-1; D may match TRBD1 or TRBD2 (5 bases each). From germline, CDR1 is SGHRS and CDR2 YFSETQ. The CDR3 loop spans 15 amino acids. Trimming removed 5 bases from V and 3 bases from J, with 15 bases in between. The CDR3 DNA sequence: TGCGCCAGCAGAAAACCGGGACGCAGCTACAATGAGCAGTTCTTC. This codes for CASRKPGRSYNEQFF.